A selection of T cell receptor beta chains follows, all from one sample in a study of tumor-infiltrating lymphocytes in localized non-small cell lung cancer. Sequencing was performed with immunoSEQ multiplex PCR; in TCRdb, only in-frame clones are kept and a portion is missing. The data contain around 25,000 clones, around 73% of them singletons. Source material: lung tumor tissue. The receptors shown here come from a human donor with non-small cell lung cancer. Each CDR3 is given without its conserved first and last residue. A D gene is named only where the DNA matches it firmly.

V gene: TRBV29-1; D gene: TRBD1; CDR3 protein: SVHRGTDTQY
V gene: TRBV7-2; D gene: NA; CDR3 protein: ASSLGYGTDTQY
V gene: TRBV5-1; D gene: NA; CDR3 protein: ASSSNRDIDPLNGYT
V gene: TRBV29-1; D gene: NA; CDR3 protein: SPRTQPQH
V gene: TRBV19; D gene: NA; CDR3 protein: ASHQGTDGYT
V gene: TRBV6-5; D gene: NA; CDR3 protein: ASSARGGFYNEQF
V gene: TRBV29-1; D gene: TRBD2; CDR3 protein: SVGPSGGSDTQY
V gene: TRBV30; D gene: NA; CDR3 protein: AWSLRDKNQPQH
V gene: TRBV2; D gene: NA; CDR3 protein: ASSESGVNYGYT
V gene: TRBV5-6; D gene: NA; CDR3 protein: ASSRRETGYSYEQY
V gene: TRBV7-2; D gene: NA; CDR3 protein: ASSLEVRYEQY
V gene: TRBV5-4; D gene: TRBD1; CDR3 protein: ASSLAGTVFGANVLT
V gene: TRBV5-6; D gene: NA; CDR3 protein: ASSLGTRQETQY
V gene: TRBV28; D gene: NA; CDR3 protein: ASSLLLQNTEAF
V gene: TRBV12-5; D gene: NA; CDR3 protein: ASGLGYNEQF
V gene: TRBV1; D gene: NA; CDR3 protein: TSSQDPSPALYEQY
V gene: TRBV2; D gene: NA; CDR3 protein: ASSEAGQDNEQF
V gene: TRBV12-5; D gene: NA; CDR3 protein: ASGSGGYGYT
V gene: TRBV7-2; D gene: NA; CDR3 protein: ASSGAASDVQETQY
V gene: TRBV5-1; D gene: NA; CDR3 protein: ASSLAGVSGNTIY
V gene: TRBV7-2; D gene: NA; CDR3 protein: ASSFGSPGNTIY
V gene: TRBV6-6; D gene: NA; CDR3 protein: ASSYPHRDGEGKQY
V gene: TRBV29-1; D gene: TRBD2; CDR3 protein: SVGSSSGPTDTQY
V gene: TRBV19; D gene: NA; CDR3 protein: ASSLLSGTWKNYGYT
V gene: TRBV4-3; D gene: TRBD2; CDR3 protein: ASSQDTSGGVRQF
V gene: TRBV6-6; D gene: NA; CDR3 protein: ASSYSRDSPPGELF
V gene: TRBV5-1; D gene: NA; CDR3 protein: ASSLASRTDTQY
V gene: TRBV14; D gene: NA; CDR3 protein: ASSQNRFGYT
V gene: TRBV5-6; D gene: TRBD1; CDR3 protein: ASSMGDRDLLYGYT
V gene: TRBV19; D gene: NA; CDR3 protein: ASSFGAMGEQF
V gene: TRBV2; D gene: TRBD1; CDR3 protein: ASTMDRGRANEKLF
V gene: TRBV11-3; D gene: NA; CDR3 protein: ASSLDRGEQF
V gene: TRBV5-6; D gene: NA; CDR3 protein: ASSLVDTYEQY
V gene: TRBV15; D gene: TRBD1; CDR3 protein: ATSRDTPDRGSEGTQY
V gene: TRBV11-3; D gene: NA; CDR3 protein: ASSSPRDSGDTQY